The 21 T cell receptor beta chains in this list originate from one sample, sequenced in a study of cytomegalovirus exposure and HLA in healthy donors. Clones were sequenced by immunoSEQ multiplex PCR, and TCRdb holds only the in-frame ones, with some missing. The sample includes 110,000 to 150,000 clones, just over 90% of them seen just once. Sequencing was performed on PBMCs. The origin of the receptors is a man younger than 35 in good health and CMV-seronegative.

In DNA form, the CDR3 reads TGCGCCAGCAGCAGACCTGATGCCCGGGATGAGCAGTTCTTC. Amino acids: CASSRPDARDEQFF. This sequence joins TRBV10-1 and TRBJ2-1; no clear D. This CDR3 has 14 residues. CDR1 is WNHNN, CDR2 SYGVQD, per germline (reference sequence). The V gene lost 6 bases and the J gene lost 8 bases, with 17 bases spanning the gap.

The V gene is TRBV6-5, the J gene TRBJ2-1; TRBD2 is a possible D gene (7 bases). The V gene's germline CDR1 is MNHEY and CDR2 SVGAGI. This CDR3 spans 15 amino acids. V lost 2 bases and J 7 bases, leaving 15 bases between the germline ends. CDR3 loop: CASSYEREGENEQFF. CDR3 coding DNA: TGTGCCAGCAGTTACGAGAGGGAGGGGGAAAATGAGCAGTTCTTC.

The chain has TRBV10-2 and TRBJ2-3; TRBD1 matches 9 bases. The V and J ends lost 4 bases and 2 bases, in that order; junction bases with no gene match: 4. Germline lookup yields CDR1 WSHSY and CDR2 SAAADI. CDR3 length equals 15 residues. For the CDR3, the DNA is TGCGCCAGCAGTGGGACAGGGGATGACACAGATACGCAGTATTTT. It codes for CASSGTGDDTDTQYF.

V and J are TRBV6-1 and TRBJ1-2; unclear D gene. CDR1 is MNHNS and CDR2 is SASEGT in the germline V gene. The CDR3 runs to 13 residues. Trimming took off 2 bases at V and 2 bases at J, with 6 bases between the two ends. The CDR3 region is CASSESLNYGYTF. CDR3 in DNA: TGTGCCAGCAGTGAATCGCTAAACTATGGCTACACCTTC.

The rearrangement uses TRBV11-3 and TRBJ2-6; perhaps TRBD2 as D (6 bases). The CDR3 runs to 16 residues. With 3 bases removed from V and 3 bases from J, the gap between germline ends came to 12 bases. The germline CDR1 and CDR2 sequences are SGHNT and YENEEA. The CDR3 region has the DNA TGTGCCAGCAGCTTTACTAGCCGGGGTGGGGCCAACGTCCTGACTTTC. Its protein is CASSFTSRGGANVLTF.

The chain carries TRBV7-7 and TRBJ2-7; 9 nucleotides match TRBD2. V gave up 2 bases and J gave up 4 bases; unmatched junction bases: 3. Germline lookup yields CDR1 SSHAT and CDR2 FNYEAQ (reference sequence). The CDR3 consists of 14 residues. CDR3 amino acids: CASSLQAGGYEQYF. In nucleotides, the CDR3 is TGTGCCAGCAGCTTACAAGCGGGGGGATACGAGCAGTACTTC.

The CDR3 DNA sequence: TGTGCCAGCAGCACCAGACTAGCAGACACAGATACGCAGTATTTT. As protein: CASSTRLADTDTQYF. This chain connects TRBV7-2 to TRBJ2-3, with 7 bases fitting TRBD2. V was pared by 5 bases and J by 2 bases, with 7 bases of the junction left unmatched. Per germline, CDR1 SGHTA and CDR2 FQGNSA. The CDR3 has 15 amino acids.

This clone was recorded a few times. The rearrangement links TRBV13 to TRBJ2-7, with 7 nucleotides matching TRBD1. Trimming cost V 5 bases and J 3 bases; bases outside gene matches: 4. The CDR3 covers 13 residues. The germline CDR1 and CDR2 sequences are PRHDT and FYEKMQ (reference sequence). The CDR3 DNA sequence: TGTGCCAGCAGCCAAGGGACAGACTACGAGCAGTACGTC. This gives the protein CASSQGTDYEQYV.

The chain has TRBV6-5 and TRBJ1-2; no definite D call. This CDR3 has 13 amino acids. Looked up from germline, CDR1 is MNHEY and CDR2 is SVGAGI. V was cut by 2 bases and J by 4 bases, with 8 bases left in between. The CDR3 nucleotides are TGTGCCAGCAGTTACGGGGAGGCCTATGGCTACACCTTC. Translated, it gives CASSYGEAYGYTF.

J is TRBJ1-4 and V is TRBV10-3; TRBD1 might be the D (5 bases). V dropped 6 bases and J dropped 11 bases, with 22 bases sitting between them. Looked up from germline, CDR1 is ENHRY and CDR2 is SYGVKD. The CDR3 has 15 residues. CDR3 loop: CAIRKDPGDSTKLFF. The CDR3 nucleotides read TGTGCCATCAGAAAGGACCCGGGGGACTCGACGAAACTGTTTTTT.

The chain has TRBV5-4 and TRBJ2-7; weak D call: TRBD2 (7 bases). CDR1 is SGHNT and CDR2 is YYREEE in the germline V gene (reference sequence). This CDR3 comprises 16 residues. The V and J ends lost 7 bases and 2 bases respectively, with 22 bases between them. The CDR3 is CASGSIIGGGAYEQYF. In nucleotides, the CDR3 is TGTGCCAGCGGCAGCATAATCGGAGGGGGGGCCTACGAGCAGTACTTC. Full variable domain (outside the CDR3, taken from reference TRBV5-4 and TRBJ2-7): ETGVTQSPTHLIKTRGQQVTLRCSSQSGHNTVSWYQQALGQGPQFIFQYYREEENGRGNFPPRFSGLQFPNYSSELNVNALELDDSALYLCASGSIIGGGAYEQYFGPGTRLTVT.

This clone has a single count. CDR3 bases: TGTGCTAGTGGTTTGGTACCCCAACCAGGGGGCGCGTACAATGAGCAGTTCTTC. Amino acids: CASGLVPQPGGAYNEQFF. V gene TRBV12-5 combines with J gene TRBJ2-1; 8 bases are a match to TRBD1. V trimming: 0 bases; J trimming: 4 bases; junction bases outside the gene matches: 11. The V gene's germline CDR1 is LGHNT and CDR2 FRNRAP. The CDR3 sequence is 18 residues long.

With respect to this clone: Since the CDR3 does not end with the conserved phenylalanine or tryptophan, this likely comes from a read error. The limits of the CDR3 on the DNA are not certain, so only TCRdb's listed CDR3 is given. Additional DNA sequences in this sample encode the identical CDR3. The chain combines TRBV30 with TRBJ2-7; TRBD2 reflects the table's D call only, with no check against the DNA. Germline V lookup: CDR1 GTSNPN, CDR2 SVGIG (reference sequence). The CDR3 contains 15 residues when both ends are counted. CDR3: CAWSVSGGLVGETSP.

The genes are TRBV5-5 and TRBJ1-3, with 10 bases fitting TRBD1. CDR1 is SGHKS and CDR2 is YYEKEE in the germline V gene (reference sequence). The CDR3 spans 16 residues. V dropped 4 bases and J dropped 2; count of bases not matched to a gene: 6. The CDR3 sequence: CASSPSGTGAGNTIYF. In nucleotides, the CDR3 is TGTGCCAGCAGCCCCTCCGGGACAGGGGCTGGAAACACCATATATTTT. The complete variable domain, with remaining parts taken from reference TRBV5-5 and TRBJ1-3, reads DAGVTQSPTHLIKTRGQQVTLRCSPISGHKSVSWYQQVLGQGPQFIFQYYEKEERGRGNFPDRFSARQFPNYSSELNVNALLLGDSALYLCASSPSGTGAGNTIYFGEGSWLTVV.

The gene calls are TRBV7-6 and TRBJ2-1; 9 bases fit TRBD2. V dropped 3 bases and J dropped 6; count of bases not matched to a gene: 9. From germline, CDR1 is SGHVS and CDR2 FNYEAQ. The CDR3 totals 16 residues. The CDR3 region is CASSFRLAVELNEQFF. The CDR3, as DNA: TGTGCCAGCAGCTTCCGACTAGCGGTAGAACTCAATGAGCAGTTCTTC.

The CDR3 reads CASSEALTSGATDTQYF. In DNA, the CDR3 is TGTGCCAGCAGTGAAGCGCTTACTAGCGGGGCCACAGATACGCAGTATTTT. The rearrangement uses TRBV2 and TRBJ2-3; TRBD2 agrees at 10 bases. The V gene end was trimmed by 0 bases and the J gene end by 2 bases; junction bases not matched to a gene: 5. CDR1 is SNHLY and CDR2 is FYNNEI in the germline V gene. The CDR3 totals 17 residues.

The genes are TRBV18 and TRBJ2-5; TRBD2 is a possible D gene (6 bases). V was cut by 0 bases and J by 3 bases, with 8 bases left in between. In germline, CDR1 is KGHSH, CDR2 LQKENI. The CDR3 is made up of 14 amino acids. CDR3 sequence (DNA): TGTGCCAGCTCACCACCGTCGGGGGAAGAGACCCAGTACTTC. It is translated as CASSPPSGEETQYF.

The chain employs TRBV25-1 and TRBJ2-5, with 11 bases matching TRBD2. Germline loops: CDR1 MGHDK, CDR2 SYGVNS. Unmatched junction bases numbered 1, after V lost 4 bases and J lost 3 bases. This CDR3 spans 14 amino acids. Written as DNA, the CDR3 is TGTGCCAGCAGTGGACTAGCGGGGAAAGAGACCCAGTACTTC. It encodes CASSGLAGKETQYF. Using reference TRBV25-1 and TRBJ2-5 for the parts outside the CDR3, the full variable domain is EADIYQTPRYLVIGTGKKITLECSQTMGHDKMYWYQQDPGMELHLIHYSYGVNSTEKGDLSSESTVSRIRTEHFPLTLESARPSHTSQYLCASSGLAGKETQYFGPGTRLLVL.

The gene calls are TRBV11-2 and TRBJ1-2, with D unclear. Trimming cost V 6 bases and J 4 bases, with 21 bases left between them. The CDR3 extends over 16 amino acids. Germline CDR1 reads SGHAT; CDR2 reads FQNNGV. Written as DNA, the CDR3 is TGTGCCAGCAGTGGATTGGAACAGCCAGAGACCTATGGCTACACCTTC. Translated: CASSGLEQPETYGYTF.

The CDR3 DNA sequence: TGTGCCAGCAGCCGCTACTCAGGACTAGCGAGCACAGATACGCAGTATTTT. The encoded protein is CASSRYSGLASTDTQYF. V is TRBV5-4 and J is TRBJ2-3, with TRBD2 identical over 9 bases. The length of the CDR3 is 17 residues. Per germline, CDR1 SGHNT and CDR2 YYREEE (reference sequence). The J segment lost 0 bases and the V segment lost 4 bases, leaving 9 bases of the junction unmatched.

This chain links TRBV28 with TRBJ2-5; TRBD1 is a possible D gene (6 bases). The V gene lost 3 bases and the J gene lost 5 bases, with 13 bases spanning the gap. The CDR3 covers 14 residues. Germline V gene data show CDR1 as MDHEN and CDR2 as SYDVKM. This CDR3 is CASSLSQGWETQYF. CDR3 DNA: TGTGCCAGCAGTTTGTCCCAGGGGTGGGAGACCCAGTACTTC.